A selection of T cell receptor beta chains follows, all from one sample in a study of OX40 agonist ivuxolimab in advanced cancers. Here immunoSEQ multiplex PCR was the method, and the copy in TCRdb shows in-frame clones only, minus some. The sample yields 30,000 to 45,000 clones, about 82% seen once. The source was CD4+ or CD8+ T cells sorted from blood, collected in a trial of the OX40 agonist ivuxolimab. All receptors come from an adult with an advanced solid tumor such as melanoma, head and neck, liver or kidney cancer. CDR3s include the opening cysteine and the closing phenylalanine or tryptophan. A D gene is named only where the DNA matches it firmly.

d_gene,v_gene,CDR3aa
NA,TRBV6-5,CASSYRGSTDTQYF
NA,TRBV4-3,CASSQGGGPKYF
NA,TRBV6-1,CASSEWGETQYF
NA,TRBV28,CASSFEQGSYNSPLHF
TRBD2,TRBV29-1,CSVEDSGTSGSYEQYF
NA,TRBV25-1,CASSELAGNREKLFF
NA,TRBV5-1,CASSKGPYEQYF
NA,TRBV10-3,CAITARGIGNTIYF
NA,TRBV6-1,CASGRGTGELFF
NA,TRBV7-3,CASSLIGVEGTEAFF
NA,TRBV19,CASSITASYEQYF
NA,TRBV19,CASSPQGGSYNEQFF
NA,TRBV6-4,CASSDSNLSGQPYEQYF
TRBD1,TRBV28,CASSLAGGSETQYF
TRBD1,TRBV19,CASSKTGIQETQYF
NA,TRBV4-1,CASSQGKIRTIPTDTQYF
TRBD1,TRBV5-1,CASSLGDGQGRFEQYF
NA,TRBV11-2,CASSFSRNYGYTF
TRBD2,TRBV28,CASSLVLGAGGMSSYEQYF
TRBD2,TRBV7-7,CASSLMSPTSGGATGELFF
TRBD2,TRBV9,CASSGTSGNNEQFF
NA,TRBV19,CASSISPDPRPQHF